This is a list of T cell receptor beta chains from one sample in a study of blood T cell repertoires in COVID-19. Sequenced by immunoSEQ multiplex PCR; TCRdb stores in-frame clones only, minus some. The sample includes under 130,000 clones, 80% to 90% of them seen just once. The sample taken for sequencing was peripheral blood. These receptors came from a human donor in a cohort sampled during active COVID-19. The CDR3 runs from the conserved cysteine through the conserved F or W. A D gene is named only where the DNA matches it firmly. Clone size is not always given. Where it is, it says once, few, many or a class for expanded clones.

>TRBV5-1|-|TRBJ2-7|TRBD1
TGCGCCAGCAGCTCCGGGACCAGGGGGTACGAGCAGTACTTC
CASSSGTRGYEQYF
>TRBV30|-|TRBJ2-7|TRBD1
TGTGCCTGGAGTTACGGACAGGGCCCCTACGAGCAGTACTTC
CAWSYGQGPYEQYF
>TRBV28|-|TRBJ2-2|TRBD1
TGTGCCAGCAGTCCAGCCTGGGGGACAGGGGGGACCGGGGAGCTGTTTTTT
CASSPAWGTGGTGELFF
>TRBV4-3|-|TRBJ2-1|TRBD2
TGCGCCAGCAGCCAAGATCGTCCCCAGCGGGGGGCAATCTACAATGAGCAGTTCTTC
CASSQDRPQRGAIYNEQFF
>TRBV2|-|TRBJ1-1|-
TGTGCCAGCAGTATACAGGGATCTAGCACTGAAGCTTTCTTT
CASSIQGSSTEAFF
>TRBV6-6|once|TRBJ1-5|-
TGTGCCAGCAGTTTTATGGAGAGCAATCAGCCCCAGCATTTT
CASSFMESNQPQHF
>TRBV14|-|TRBJ1-3|-
TGTGCCAGCAGCCAGATACTTTCTGGAAACACCATATATTTT
CASSQILSGNTIYF
>TRBV5-1|few|TRBJ2-3|-
TGCGCCAGCAGCATAGGGCGGGGCACAGATACGCAGTATTTT
CASSIGRGTDTQYF
>TRBV7-9|-|TRBJ2-2|-
TGTGCCAGCAGCCCCGCGGTCCGGCGGGGCACCGGGGAGCTGTTTTTT
CASSPAVRRGTGELFF
>TRBV2|-|TRBJ2-7|TRBD2
TGTGCCAGCAGCGGGACTAGCGGGAGAGGCTCCTACGAGCAGTACTTC
CASSGTSGRGSYEQYF
>TRBV5-1|-|TRBJ1-1|-
TGCGCCAGCAGCTTGGACGGTGGAGAATCTGAAGCTTTCTTT
CASSLDGGESEAFF
>TRBV7-2|once|TRBJ2-7|-
TGTGCCAGCAGCCTGTCGGCGGCGATCTCCTACGAGCAGTACTTC
CASSLSAAISYEQYF
>TRBV24-1|-|TRBJ2-3|-
TGTGCCACCCGCCGAGCCGACACAGATACGCAGTATTTT
CATRRADTDTQYF
>TRBV5-6|-|TRBJ2-4|TRBD2
TGTGCCAGCAGCACCCCTACTAGCGCCCTAGCCAAAAACATTCAGTACTTC
CASSTPTSALAKNIQYF
>TRBV7-6|-|TRBJ2-3|TRBD2
TGTGCCAGCAGCTTGATACCTAGCGGGGGGGAAACAGATACGCAGTATTTT
CASSLIPSGGETDTQYF
>TRBV4-1|-|TRBJ1-2|TRBD1
TGCGCCAGCAGCCTCCGGGACAGGGAGTATGGCTACACCTTC
CASSLRDREYGYTF
>TRBV6-1|-|TRBJ1-1|TRBD1
TGTGCCAGCAGTGACCAGACAGGGTGGGGAACTGAAGCTTTCTTT
CASSDQTGWGTEAFF
>TRBV9|-|TRBJ2-1|TRBD2
TGTGCCAGCAGTGCTAGCGGAGGGGACTATGAGCAGTTCTTC
CASSASGGDYEQFF
>TRBV5-1|-|TRBJ1-1|TRBD1
TGCGCCAGCAGCTTGGCCGGGACAGGGGCCTCGGGTGACGCTGAAGCTTTCTTT
CASSLAGTGASGDAEAFF
>TRBV9|few|TRBJ2-7|TRBD1
TGTGCCAGCAGCAGCTCCCCGACACAGGGGACCTACGAGCAGTACTTC
CASSSSPTQGTYEQYF
>TRBV6-1|-|TRBJ1-4|-
TGTGCCAGCAGTGGCAATACAGGTGCAACTAATGAAAAACTGTTTTTT
CASSGNTGATNEKLFF
>TRBV5-1|-|TRBJ2-6|TRBD2
TGCGCCAGCAGCAGCGGACTAGCGGGGGTAAGCTCTGGGGCCAACGTCCTGACTTTC
CASSSGLAGVSSGANVLTF